This passage covers 15 T cell receptor beta chains from one sample sequenced in a study of T-cell reconstitution after alpha-beta-depleted transplantation in children. Molecular barcoding with unique molecular identifiers was used for the TCRbeta library. TCRdb recomputed calls from the PCR reads with MiXCR, one row per CDR3 protein. The data contain around 200,000 distinct CDR3 sequences, roughly 8.3% of them singletons. The sequencing here drew on PBMCs, mostly from graft donor cells, taken 360 days after TCRalphabeta/CD19-depleted stem cell transplant. These receptors were taken from a male patient aged 2 to 9 who had a stem cell transplant for acute myeloid leukemia, so the T cells may come from the graft donor.

The V and J genes are TRBV19 and TRBJ2-1, with D tentatively TRBD2 (6 bases). The CDR3 contains 15 residues. V was cut by 3 bases and J by 2 bases, with 11 bases left in between. Germline-derived CDR1 and CDR2 are LNHDA and SQIVND (reference sequence). As DNA, the CDR3 is TGTGCCAGTAGTATGGAGGGAATCACCTACAATGAGCAGTTCTTC. Translated: CASSMEGITYNEQFF.

This clonotype was seen a handful of times. V is TRBV5-1 and J is TRBJ2-6, with D tentatively TRBD2 (6 bases). The CDR3 loop spans 14 amino acids. V lost 5 bases and J 1 base, leaving 7 bases between the germline ends. Germline V lookup: CDR1 SGHRS, CDR2 YFSETQ. The CDR3 DNA sequence: TGCGCCAGCAGAGCGGGTTCTGGGGCCAACGTCCTGACTTTC. This sequence encodes CASRAGSGANVLTF.

This clonotype was counted between two and nine times. This chain joins TRBV4-2 and TRBJ2-5; TRBD1 aligns across 8 bases. Trimming at V came to 4 bases and at J to 7 bases, leaving 8 bases not matched to a gene. CDR3 size: 14 residues. The germline CDR1 and CDR2 sequences are LGHNA and YNFKEQ. CDR3 sequence (DNA): TGTGCCAGCAGCCCCGGACAGGGACTGACGACCCAGTACTTC. Translating it yields CASSPGQGLTTQYF.

This clonotype was counted only a few times. The chain employs TRBV20-1 and TRBJ1-4; possible D gene TRBD1, 6 bases. The CDR3 length is 15 residues. Trimming left V 3 bases short and J 7 bases short, with 18 bases between. Germline V lookup: CDR1 DFQATT, CDR2 SNEGSKA (reference sequence). DNA for the CDR3: TGCAGTGCTAGGGAGCCACAGGGTGCCGGTGAAAAACTGTTTTTT. As protein: CSAREPQGAGEKLFF.

The chain has TRBV7-6 and TRBJ2-5; 9 nucleotides match TRBD2. The CDR3 extends over 14 amino acids. The germline V gene has CDR1 SGHVS and CDR2 FNYEAQ. Trimming removed 3 bases from V and 3 bases from J; junction bases left unmatched: 2. The CDR3 reads CASSFLAGKETQYF. For the CDR3, the DNA is TGTGCCAGCAGCTTTCTAGCGGGGAAAGAGACCCAGTACTTC.

The table lists this clonotype with a few counts. The chain joins TRBV7-3 to TRBJ2-1, with 7 bases fitting TRBD1. CDR1 is SGHTA and CDR2 is FQGTGA in the germline V gene. This CDR3 is 18 amino acids long. V gave up 1 base and J gave up 7 bases; unmatched junction bases: 16. The CDR3 region has the DNA TGTGCCAGCAGCTTAAAAGGAAGCGTTAGGGGGCTCGCGAATGAGCAGTTCTTC. The encoded protein is CASSLKGSVRGLANEQFF.

This chain's CDR3 is CASSLKPTISTDTQYF. The CDR3 nucleotides read TGTGCCAGCAGTTTAAAGCCTACAATATCCACAGATACGCAGTATTTT. The chain joins TRBV12-3 or TRBV12-4 to TRBJ2-3; D is unclear. The ends were cut back, 2 bases at V and 2 bases at J, with 14 bases in the middle. This CDR3 region has 16 residues.

The rearrangement links TRBV12-3 or TRBV12-4 to TRBJ2-1; weak D call: TRBD2 (6 bases). CDR3 length: 12 amino acids. The V and J ends lost 7 bases and 6 bases respectively, with 10 bases between them. This CDR3 is CASMTRPNEQFF. DNA of the CDR3: TGTGCCAGCATGACTAGGCCCAATGAGCAGTTCTTC.

The CDR3 DNA reads as TGCGCCAGCAGCCAAGATAAAAGGATCAGCGAGCAGTACTTC. Translation: CASSQDKRISEQYF. This chain uses TRBV4-3 with TRBJ2-7; D not resolved. CDR1 and CDR2 (germline): LGHNA, YSLEER. There are 14 residues in the CDR3. The V and J ends lost 0 bases and 6 bases respectively, with 12 bases between them.

This clonotype showed up many times. CDR3 coding DNA: TGCAGTGCCCAACAGGGGGCTTCCCAAGAGACCCAGTACTTC. Protein sequence: CSAQQGASQETQYF. V and J are TRBV20-1 and TRBJ2-5; the match to TRBD1 covers 9 bases. The CDR3 covers 14 residues. Germline V gene lookup returns CDR1 DFQATT and CDR2 SNEGSKA (reference sequence). V was clipped by 6 bases and J by 1 base; unmatched bases: 6.

The table lists this clonotype with a few counts. The chain has TRBV7-3 and TRBJ2-3; unclear D gene. Germline values: CDR1 SGHTA, CDR2 FQGTGA. The CDR3 totals 17 residues. Between the trimmed V and J ends, which lost 2 bases and 0 bases, there was a span of 15 bases. The CDR3 sequence: CASSLGRSRSSTDTQYF. DNA of the CDR3: TGTGCCAGCAGCTTAGGCCGCAGCCGATCTAGCACAGATACGCAGTATTTT. The complete variable domain, with remaining parts taken from reference TRBV7-3 and TRBJ2-3, reads GAGVSQTPSNKVTEKGKYVELRCDPISGHTALYWYRQSLGQGPEFLIYFQGTGAADDSGLPNDRFFAVRPEGSVSTLKIQRTERGDSAVYLCASSLGRSRSSTDTQYFGPGTRLTVL.

The CDR3 DNA follows: TGTGCCACCGGCCGGCAGGGAGGCGACTACGAGCAGTACTTC. Translated: CATGRQGGDYEQYF. This chain joins TRBV10-3 and TRBJ2-7; weak D call: TRBD2 (6 bases). Germline V gene sequence: CDR1 ENHRY, CDR2 SYGVKD. The CDR3 is 14 amino acids. The V end was cut by 10 bases, the J end by 3 bases, with 19 bases between.

About this clonotype: With a much larger clone just one base away, this may be a read error. The rearrangement uses TRBV12-3 or TRBV12-4 and TRBJ2-1; tentatively, D is TRBD2 (6 bases). Between the trimmed V and J ends, which lost 3 bases and 0 bases, there was a span of 30 bases. The CDR3 is made up of 22 amino acids. The CDR3 coding sequence is TGTGCCAGCAGTTTCCCTACGCATCTAGCGCTAGTTCCTCAAAGCTCCTACAATGAGCAGTTCTTC. Protein: CASSFPTHLALVPQSSYNEQFF.

The J gene is TRBJ2-1, the V gene TRBV7-8; the D is unclear. The CDR3 covers 13 residues. Germline V CDR1 and CDR2: SGHVS, FQNEAQ. V shed 8 bases and J shed 8 bases, with 16 bases lying between them. The CDR3 spells CASGLESWDEQFF. The CDR3 DNA sequence: TGTGCCAGCGGGCTAGAGTCGTGGGATGAGCAGTTCTTC.

There are many counts of this clonotype. The rearrangement uses TRBV7-2 and TRBJ2-1; 7 positions agree with TRBD2. CDR3 size: 16 residues. The junction had 9 bases not matched to a gene; V was cut back by 6 bases and J by 1 base. Looked up from germline, CDR1 is SGHTA and CDR2 is FQGNSA. The CDR3 protein is CASSSRGEISYNEQFF. The CDR3 DNA follows: TGTGCCAGCAGTTCCCGGGGGGAAATTTCCTACAATGAGCAGTTCTTC. The complete variable domain, with remaining parts taken from reference TRBV7-2 and TRBJ2-1, reads GAGVSQSPSNKVTEKGKDVELRCDPISGHTALYWYRQSLGQGLEFLIYFQGNSAPDKSGLPSDRFSAERTGGSVSTLTIQRTQQEDSAVYLCASSSRGEISYNEQFFGPGTRLTVL.